This TCR beta chain was sequenced for a study of T cells after yellow fever vaccination. Findings of the study overall: It was the secondary response that reached its peak faster, day 5 versus 15, but it was weaker. Abundant clonotypes from the bulk population could get into FACS-sorted repertoires as contaminants. Subsequent to the booster, the majority of primary-vaccination clones reappeared (about 97% CD4, 88% CD8).

A note on this clonotype: Its matching antigen is unknown.

As TCR cDNA was made by 5'RACE template switching, a universal primer site and UMIs were added. TCRdb re-called the 5' RACE reads with MiXCR, one entry per CDR3 protein. The table includes 350,000 to 450,000 distinct CDR3 sequences, under 20% detected once. Germline CDR1 reads SEHNR; CDR2 reads FQNEAQ (reference sequence). Trimming removed 0 bases at V and 9 bases at J, with 12 bases between. The length of the CDR3 is 14 residues. V gene TRBV7-9 combines with J gene TRBJ2-1; a weak D match, TRBD1 (6 bases). The clonotype was recovered from a man between 18 and 29 years old who received the YFV17D yellow fever vaccine. The specimen comprised PBMCs, sampled before the yellow fever booster vaccination. CDR3 amino acids: CASSLAVGAGEQFF. CDR3 DNA sequence: TGTGCCAGCAGCTTAGCTGTGGGGGCGGGTGAGCAGTTCTTC.